Listed below are T cell receptor beta chains from one sample, sequenced in a study of blood T cell repertoires in COVID-19. Using immunoSEQ multiplex PCR, the repertoire was profiled, and TCRdb retains in-frame clones only, with some absent. The data contain 150,000 to 200,000 clones, roughly four fifths of them singletons. The material sequenced was peripheral blood. All receptors derive from a human donor in a cohort sampled during active COVID-19. The CDR3 runs from the conserved cysteine through the conserved F or W. Fields, in order: CDR3 DNA, CDR3 protein, V gene, J gene, clone size, D gene. D genes are given only for firm matches. The size of a clone is reported for some rows only, either as once, few or many, or as a class for expanded clones.

TGTGCCAGCAACCTAGGTGAGAACACTGAAGCTTTCTTT	CASNLGENTEAFF	TRBV9	TRBJ1-1	.	.
TGTGCCAGCTCACCACGGGGGGATTGGAATGAGCAGTTCTTC	CASSPRGDWNEQFF	TRBV18	TRBJ2-1	.	.
TGTGCCAGCAGTTTGTGGCGGAACAATGAGCAGTTCTTC	CASSLWRNNEQFF	TRBV27	TRBJ2-1	once	.
TGTGCCAGCAGTTTTTCAGTTAACACCGGGGAGCTGTTTTTT	CASSFSVNTGELFF	TRBV27	TRBJ2-2	.	.
TGTGCCAGCAGCTTAAGACGGGGGGGCCGTGAGCAGTTCTTC	CASSLRRGGREQFF	TRBV7-2	TRBJ2-1	.	TRBD2
TGTGCCTCCATTCAGGCAGGGGAGTCTGGGGCCAACGTCCTGACTTTC	CASIQAGESGANVLTF	TRBV19	TRBJ2-6	many	.
TGTGCCAGCAGTCCGTCTCTCGGGGACTATGGCTACACCTTC	CASSPSLGDYGYTF	TRBV9	TRBJ1-2	.	.
TGTGCCAGTAGTAATGGGAGGGCGGGAGATACGCAGTATTTT	CASSNGRAGDTQYF	TRBV19	TRBJ2-3	.	TRBD2
TGTGCCAGCAGCTTAACAGGGCGGACCGGGGAGCTGTTTTTT	CASSLTGRTGELFF	TRBV7-6	TRBJ2-2	.	.
TGTGCCAGCAGCCAAGGGGGGGGGAACAATCAGCCCCAGCATTTT	CASSQGGGNNQPQHF	TRBV3-1/TRBV3-2	TRBJ1-5	.	.
TGTGCCAGCTCACTCTCTGCGGGAGAGCGCCCCTACGAGCAGTACTTC	CASSLSAGERPYEQYF	TRBV18	TRBJ2-7	.	TRBD2
TGTGCCAGCTCACCATCCCGGACAGGAGACTACGAGCAGTACTTC	CASSPSRTGDYEQYF	TRBV18	TRBJ2-7	.	TRBD1
TGTGCCAGCAGTCAACTTGGGACAGCTCTAGCCAAAAACATTCAGTACTTC	CASSQLGTALAKNIQYF	TRBV16	TRBJ2-4	.	TRBD1
TGTGCCAGCAGCCTCGCGCAATCAGATACGCAGTATTTT	CASSLAQSDTQYF	TRBV7-9	TRBJ2-3	.	.
TGCAGCGTCTGGGGGGAGTACAATGAGCAGTTCTTC	CSVWGEYNEQFF	TRBV29-1	TRBJ2-1	.	.
TGTGCCAGCAGCTTAGACAGGGAAGAGACCCAGTACTTC	CASSLDREETQYF	TRBV11-2	TRBJ2-5	.	.
TGTGCCAGTGTCGGAAGACAGGGGTCAGATACGCAGTATTTT	CASVGRQGSDTQYF	TRBV2	TRBJ2-3	.	TRBD1
TGTGCCAGCAGCGGCACCATTGACAGGGATTGGGCCAACGTCCTGACTTTC	CASSGTIDRDWANVLTF	TRBV14	TRBJ2-6	.	TRBD1
TGTGCCAGCACATACCGGGACAGGGCGGGCGAGCAGTACTTC	CASTYRDRAGEQYF	TRBV19	TRBJ2-7	once	TRBD1
TGTGCCAGCAGCGAGACCGTACTAGCGCGAGATACAGATACGCAGTATTTT	CASSETVLARDTDTQYF	TRBV2	TRBJ2-3	few	TRBD2
TGTGCCAGCTCACCACCTTTCCACCCCGAGACAGATACGCAGTATTTT	CASSPPFHPETDTQYF	TRBV18	TRBJ2-3	.	.
TGTGCCAGCAGCTGGGGACTAGCGGAGTACAATGAGCAGTTCTTC	CASSWGLAEYNEQFF	TRBV7-3	TRBJ2-1	once	TRBD2
TGTGCCAGCAGCCCTTTCACAGATACGCAGTATTTT	CASSPFTDTQYF	TRBV7-8	TRBJ2-3	few	.
TGCGCCAGCAGTGAGACTAGCGGGAGCGTTGAGCAGTTCTTC	CASSETSGSVEQFF	TRBV10-2	TRBJ2-1	.	TRBD2
TGTGCCAGCAGCTCGACTCTACTAGCGGGAGTTCCAGATACGCAGTATTTT	CASSSTLLAGVPDTQYF	TRBV7-3	TRBJ2-3	.	TRBD2
TGTGCCACACACCTTTGGCAGGGGCCCCCCTACGAGCAGTACTTC	CATHLWQGPPYEQYF	TRBV5-4	TRBJ2-7	.	.
TGTGCCAGCAGCACGACTAGCGGGAGTACGGTGGAGACCCAGTACTTC	CASSTTSGSTVETQYF	TRBV11-2	TRBJ2-5	.	TRBD2
TGTGCCAGCAGCTTACAGGACAGGGGTCCTGAAGCTTTCTTT	CASSLQDRGPEAFF	TRBV7-2	TRBJ1-1	.	TRBD1
TGTGCCAGCAGTGAAGCGGGAGGCAGCAATCAGCCCCAGCATTTT	CASSEAGGSNQPQHF	TRBV6-1	TRBJ1-5	.	.
TGTGCCAGCCGTGGTGGAGGCGAACTCCAAGAGACCCAGTACTTC	CASRGGGELQETQYF	TRBV10-3	TRBJ2-5	few	.
TGTGCCAGCAGCCGGGTAGTCGTCGGAGTCACATCTGAGCAGTACTTC	CASSRVVVGVTSEQYF	TRBV14	TRBJ2-7	.	.
TGTGCCAGCACTAACATGTCACCGAGGGACACTGAAGCTTTCTTT	CASTNMSPRDTEAFF	TRBV6-6	TRBJ1-1	.	.
TGTGCCAGCAGCGTAGGGCGAGGGGGAGATGGCTACACCTTC	CASSVGRGGDGYTF	TRBV9	TRBJ1-2	once	.
TGTGCCAGCAGCTTGGAAGGGGGCTTGGTCTTCGAGCAGTACTTC	CASSLEGGLVFEQYF	TRBV5-6	TRBJ2-7	.	TRBD1
TGTGCCAGCAGTGCAGGGGAAGGAGCTTTCTTT	CASSAGEGAFF	TRBV2	TRBJ1-1	.	.
TGCGCCAGCAGCCAAGGAGACGGAGCGCGCTACGAGCAGTACTTC	CASSQGDGARYEQYF	TRBV4-3	TRBJ2-7	.	.
TGTGCCAGCAGCTCTCAGGTGGGGGCGCCGGGTGGCTACACCTTC	CASSSQVGAPGGYTF	TRBV7-2	TRBJ1-2	.	.
TGTGCCAGCAGCTTTAGCACCTCCCGGGGGGGGGACCACGAGCAGTACTTC	CASSFSTSRGGDHEQYF	TRBV7-9	TRBJ2-7	.	TRBD2
TGCGCCAGCAGCCGGGCAATACAGGGGGCAGGAAACACCATATATTTT	CASSRAIQGAGNTIYF	TRBV4-3	TRBJ1-3	.	TRBD1
TGCGCCAGCGGGTTTGGCGGGGGGGAGACCCAGTACTTC	CASGFGGGETQYF	TRBV4-1	TRBJ2-5	.	TRBD2
TGTGCCTGGAGTTGGGGCCTGGAATCTGAAGCTTTCTTT	CAWSWGLESEAFF	TRBV30	TRBJ1-1	.	.
TGTGCCAGCAGTTACCGTCGGTATGAGCAGTTCTTC	CASSYRRYEQFF	TRBV6-2/TRBV6-3	TRBJ2-1	.	.
TGTGCCAGCAGCTCCGGACAGGGAGGGGCAGTGAACACTGAAGCTTTCTTT	CASSSGQGGAVNTEAFF	TRBV11-2	TRBJ1-1	once	TRBD1
TGTGCCAGCTCATCGCAACCCGGCAATACGGGCACTGAAGCTTTCTTT	CASSSQPGNTGTEAFF	TRBV18	TRBJ1-1	.	.
TGTGCCAGCAGTTTATCCAAAGGAGGATTCTATGGCTACACCTTC	CASSLSKGGFYGYTF	TRBV27	TRBJ1-2	.	.
TGTGCCAGCGGGTTGACAGGGGTAGATTCCTACGAGCAGTACTTC	CASGLTGVDSYEQYF	TRBV3-1/TRBV3-2	TRBJ2-7	few	TRBD1